What follows is one T cell receptor beta chain and its context. Its cognate antigen is unknown. Together with a sample-barcoded 5' primer, a J-beta primer mix was included in a second PCR lasting roughly 6 to 12 cycles. TCRdb ran MiXCR on the 5' RACE reads and lists one entry per CDR3 protein. Here the sample spans around 1,500,000 distinct CDR3 sequences, around 39% being singletons. This entry is derived from a study of blood T cells in healthy people across ages. Overall study context: About one barcoded beta molecule per two T cells was the capture yield of template switching. Points from the study as a whole: Age advanced and TCR beta diversity per million T cells fell, roughly linearly.

Trimming left V 5 bases short and J 4 bases short, with 12 bases between. Germline lookup yields CDR1 SGHAT and CDR2 FQNNGV. The CDR3 covers 14 residues. The source material was blood. The genes are TRBV11-2 and TRBJ2-1; possible D gene TRBD1, 5 bases. This clonotype was sampled from a woman between 18 and 29 years old in good health. CDR3 sequence (DNA): TGTGCCAGCAGCCCCCGACAGACTTACAATGAGCAGTTCTTC. It specifies CASSPRQTYNEQFF.